The subject of this entry is one T cell receptor beta chain. Germline loops: CDR1 SGHRS, CDR2 YFSETQ. The CDR3 contains 15 residues. Unmatched junction bases numbered 8, after V lost 3 bases and J lost 8 bases. The sample originates from a study of cytomegalovirus exposure and HLA in healthy donors. Amplification used 60 Vbeta primers and 13 Jbeta primers. The data were produced by immunoSEQ multiplex PCR, yet TCRdb's version contains in-frame clones alone and is incomplete. The sample holds about 240,000 clones; over 70% are singletons and the top ten take about 7.3%. This chain links TRBV5-1 with TRBJ2-1; 10 positions match TRBD2. The source is a woman aged 55-69 years in good health and CMV-seropositive. The specimen was PBMCs. The CDR3 region is CASSSQAGGPDEQFF. CDR3 DNA sequence: TGCGCCAGCAGCTCCCAAGCGGGAGGGCCGGATGAGCAGTTCTTC. Full variable domain (missing parts from reference TRBV5-1 and TRBJ2-1): KAGVTQTPRYLIKTRGQQVTLSCSPISGHRSVSWYQQTPGQGLQFLFEYFSETQRNKGNFPGRFSGRQFSNSRSEMNVSTLELGDSALYLCASSSQAGGPDEQFFGPGTRLTVL.